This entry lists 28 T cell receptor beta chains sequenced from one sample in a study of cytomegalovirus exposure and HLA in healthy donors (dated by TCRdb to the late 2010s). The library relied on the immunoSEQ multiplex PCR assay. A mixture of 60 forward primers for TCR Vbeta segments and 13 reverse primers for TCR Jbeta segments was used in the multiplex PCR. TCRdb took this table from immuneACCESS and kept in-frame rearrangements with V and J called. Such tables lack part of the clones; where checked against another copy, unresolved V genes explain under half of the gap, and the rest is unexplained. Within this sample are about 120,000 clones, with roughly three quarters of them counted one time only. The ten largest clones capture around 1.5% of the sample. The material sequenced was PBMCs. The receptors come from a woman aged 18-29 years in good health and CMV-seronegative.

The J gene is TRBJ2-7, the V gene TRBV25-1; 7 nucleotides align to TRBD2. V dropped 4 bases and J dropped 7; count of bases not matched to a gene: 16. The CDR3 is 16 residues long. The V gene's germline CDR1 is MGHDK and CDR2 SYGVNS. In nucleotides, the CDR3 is TGTGCCAGCAGTGCGCCGGGACTATTACGGGCAGATGAGCAGTACTTC. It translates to CASSAPGLLRADEQYF.

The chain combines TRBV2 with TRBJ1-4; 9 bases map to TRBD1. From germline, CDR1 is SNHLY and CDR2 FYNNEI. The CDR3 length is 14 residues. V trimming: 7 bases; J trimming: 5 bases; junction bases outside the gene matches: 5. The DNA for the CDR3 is TGTGCCAGCAACAGACAGGGGGAGAATGAAAAACTGTTTTTT. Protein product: CASNRQGENEKLFF.

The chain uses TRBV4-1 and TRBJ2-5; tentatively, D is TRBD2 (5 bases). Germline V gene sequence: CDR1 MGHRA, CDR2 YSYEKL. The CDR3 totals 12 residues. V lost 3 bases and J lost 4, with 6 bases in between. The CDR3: CASSHEGETQYF. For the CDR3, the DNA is TGCGCCAGCAGCCACGAGGGAGAGACCCAGTACTTC.

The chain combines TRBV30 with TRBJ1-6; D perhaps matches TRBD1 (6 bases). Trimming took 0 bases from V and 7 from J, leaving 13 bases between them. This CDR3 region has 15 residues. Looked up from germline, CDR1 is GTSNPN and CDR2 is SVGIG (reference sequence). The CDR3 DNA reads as TGTGCCTGGAGTGTATTGGGGGGGCCAAATTCACCCCTCCACTTT. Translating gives CAWSVLGGPNSPLHF.

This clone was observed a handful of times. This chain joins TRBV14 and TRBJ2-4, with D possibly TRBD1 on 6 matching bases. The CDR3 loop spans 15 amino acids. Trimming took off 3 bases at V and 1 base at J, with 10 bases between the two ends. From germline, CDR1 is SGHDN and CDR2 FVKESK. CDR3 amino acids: CASSHLDRAKNIQYF. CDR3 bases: TGTGCCAGCAGCCACCTCGACAGGGCCAAAAACATTCAGTACTTC.

CDR3 loop: CATSRDVPGGKEKLFF. The DNA for the CDR3 is TGTGCCACCAGCAGAGATGTTCCAGGGGGGAAGGAAAAACTGTTTTTT. The gene calls are TRBV15 and TRBJ1-4, with 7 bases matching TRBD1. Germline-derived CDR1 and CDR2 are LNHNV and YYDKDF (reference sequence). The V and J ends lost 0 bases and 8 bases, in that order; junction bases with no gene match: 9. CDR3 length equals 16 residues.

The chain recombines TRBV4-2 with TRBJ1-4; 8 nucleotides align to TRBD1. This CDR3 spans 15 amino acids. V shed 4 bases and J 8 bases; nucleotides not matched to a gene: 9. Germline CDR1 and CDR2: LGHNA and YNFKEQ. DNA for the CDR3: TGTGCCAGCAGCCCTTATCAGGGGGCGGGCGAAAAACTGTTTTTT. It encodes CASSPYQGAGEKLFF.

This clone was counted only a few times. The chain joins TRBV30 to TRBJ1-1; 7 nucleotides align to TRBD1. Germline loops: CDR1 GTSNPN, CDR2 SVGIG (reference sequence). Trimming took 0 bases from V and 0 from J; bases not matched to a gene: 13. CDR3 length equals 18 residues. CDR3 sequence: CAWSVVGGGPSLNTEAFF. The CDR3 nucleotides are TGTGCCTGGAGTGTAGTAGGAGGGGGCCCGTCCTTGAACACTGAAGCTTTCTTT.

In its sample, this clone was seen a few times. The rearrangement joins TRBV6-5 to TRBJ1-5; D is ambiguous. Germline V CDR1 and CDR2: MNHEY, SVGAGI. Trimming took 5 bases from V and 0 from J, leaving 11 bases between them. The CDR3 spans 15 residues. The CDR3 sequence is CASSPVRSSNQPQHF. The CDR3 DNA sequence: TGTGCCAGCAGTCCCGTTCGGAGTAGCAATCAGCCCCAGCATTTT.

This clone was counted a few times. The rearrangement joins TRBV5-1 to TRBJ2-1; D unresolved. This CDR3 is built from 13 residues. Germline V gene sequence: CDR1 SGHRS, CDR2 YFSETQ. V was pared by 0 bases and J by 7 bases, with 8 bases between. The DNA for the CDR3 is TGCGCCAGCAGCTTGGGCAGTGTTAATGAGCAGTTCTTC. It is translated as CASSLGSVNEQFF.

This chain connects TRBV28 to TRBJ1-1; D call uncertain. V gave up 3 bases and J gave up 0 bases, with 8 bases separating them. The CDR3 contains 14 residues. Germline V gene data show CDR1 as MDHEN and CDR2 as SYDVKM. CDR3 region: CASSLRPMNTEAFF. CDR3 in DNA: TGTGCCAGCAGTTTGCGCCCCATGAACACTGAAGCTTTCTTT.

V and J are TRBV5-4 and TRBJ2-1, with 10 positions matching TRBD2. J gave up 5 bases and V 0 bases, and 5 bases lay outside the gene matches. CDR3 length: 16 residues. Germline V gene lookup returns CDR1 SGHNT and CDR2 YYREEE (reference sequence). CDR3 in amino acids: CASSLALAGVNNEQFF. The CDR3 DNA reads TGTGCCAGCAGCTTGGCTCTAGCGGGGGTCAACAATGAGCAGTTCTTC. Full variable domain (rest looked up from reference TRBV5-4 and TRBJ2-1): ETGVTQSPTHLIKTRGQQVTLRCSSQSGHNTVSWYQQALGQGPQFIFQYYREEENGRGNFPPRFSGLQFPNYSSELNVNALELDDSALYLCASSLALAGVNNEQFFGPGTRLTVL.

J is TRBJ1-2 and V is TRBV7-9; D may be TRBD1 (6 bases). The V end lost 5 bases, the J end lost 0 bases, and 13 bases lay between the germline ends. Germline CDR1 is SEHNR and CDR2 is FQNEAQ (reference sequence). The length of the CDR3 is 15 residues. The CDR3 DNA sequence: TGTGCCAGCAGCCGAGGGGACATCCCTAACTATGGCTACACCTTC. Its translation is CASSRGDIPNYGYTF.

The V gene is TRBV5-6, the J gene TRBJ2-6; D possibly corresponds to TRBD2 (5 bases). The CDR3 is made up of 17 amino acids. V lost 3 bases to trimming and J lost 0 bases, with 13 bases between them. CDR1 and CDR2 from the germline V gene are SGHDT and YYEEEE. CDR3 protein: CASSSRRGNSGANVLTF. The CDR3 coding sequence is TGTGCCAGCAGCTCCCGTCGGGGTAACTCTGGGGCCAACGTCCTGACTTTC.

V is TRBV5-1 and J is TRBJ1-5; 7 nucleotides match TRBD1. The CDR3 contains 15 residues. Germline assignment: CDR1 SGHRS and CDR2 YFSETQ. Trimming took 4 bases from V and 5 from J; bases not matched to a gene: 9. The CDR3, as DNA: TGCGCCAGCAGCCGCCCAAGAGGGGGCGATCAGCCCCAGCATTTT. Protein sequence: CASSRPRGGDQPQHF.

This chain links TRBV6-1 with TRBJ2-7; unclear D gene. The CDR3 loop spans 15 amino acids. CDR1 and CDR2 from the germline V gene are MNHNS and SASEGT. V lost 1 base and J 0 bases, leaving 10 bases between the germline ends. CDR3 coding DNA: TGTGCCAGCAGTGAAGGGGTGGAGAGCTCCTACGAGCAGTACTTC. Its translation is CASSEGVESSYEQYF.

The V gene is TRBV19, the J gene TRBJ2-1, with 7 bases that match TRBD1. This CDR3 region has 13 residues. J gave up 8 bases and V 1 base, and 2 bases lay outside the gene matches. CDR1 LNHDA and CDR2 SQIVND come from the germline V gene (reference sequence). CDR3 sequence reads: CASSIAQGHEQFF. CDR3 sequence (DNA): TGTGCCAGTAGTATAGCACAGGGGCATGAGCAGTTCTTC.

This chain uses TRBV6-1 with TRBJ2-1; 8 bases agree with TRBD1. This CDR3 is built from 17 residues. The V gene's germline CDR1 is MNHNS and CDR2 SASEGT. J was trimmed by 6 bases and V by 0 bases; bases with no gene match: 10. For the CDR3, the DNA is TGTGCCAGCAGTGAAGCAGAGAGGACAGGGAGGATCAATGAGCAGTTCTTC. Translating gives CASSEAERTGRINEQFF.

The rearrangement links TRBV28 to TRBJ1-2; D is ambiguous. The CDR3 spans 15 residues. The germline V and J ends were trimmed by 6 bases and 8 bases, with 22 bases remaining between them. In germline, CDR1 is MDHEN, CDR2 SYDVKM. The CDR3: CASSLLTENEWGYTF. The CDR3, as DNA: TGTGCCAGCAGCCTCCTCACCGAAAACGAGTGGGGCTACACCTTC.

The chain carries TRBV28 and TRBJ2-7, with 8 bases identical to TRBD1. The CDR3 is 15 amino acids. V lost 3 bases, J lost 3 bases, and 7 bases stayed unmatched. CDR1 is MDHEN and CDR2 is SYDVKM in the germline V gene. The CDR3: CASSFGGTGGYEQYF. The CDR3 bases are TGTGCCAGCAGTTTTGGGGGTACAGGGGGCTACGAGCAGTACTTC.

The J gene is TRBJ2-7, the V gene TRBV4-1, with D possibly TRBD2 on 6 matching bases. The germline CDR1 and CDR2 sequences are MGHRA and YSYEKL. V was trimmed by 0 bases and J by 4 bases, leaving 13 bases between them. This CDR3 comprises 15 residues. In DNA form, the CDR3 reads TGCGCCAGCAGCCAAGATCGTGAGGGGACTTACGAGCAGTACTTC. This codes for CASSQDREGTYEQYF.

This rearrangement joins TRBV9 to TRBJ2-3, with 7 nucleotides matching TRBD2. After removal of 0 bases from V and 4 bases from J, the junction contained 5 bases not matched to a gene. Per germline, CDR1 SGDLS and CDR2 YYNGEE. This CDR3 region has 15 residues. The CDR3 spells CASSVGAGRADTQYF. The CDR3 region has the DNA TGTGCCAGCAGCGTAGGGGCAGGGAGGGCAGATACGCAGTATTTT.

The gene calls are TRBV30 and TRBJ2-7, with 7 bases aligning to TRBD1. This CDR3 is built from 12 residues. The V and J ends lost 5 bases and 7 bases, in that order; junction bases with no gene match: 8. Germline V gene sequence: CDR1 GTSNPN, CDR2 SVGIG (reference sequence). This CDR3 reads CAWGDSLQEQYF. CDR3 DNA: TGTGCCTGGGGGGACAGCTTGCAGGAGCAGTACTTC.

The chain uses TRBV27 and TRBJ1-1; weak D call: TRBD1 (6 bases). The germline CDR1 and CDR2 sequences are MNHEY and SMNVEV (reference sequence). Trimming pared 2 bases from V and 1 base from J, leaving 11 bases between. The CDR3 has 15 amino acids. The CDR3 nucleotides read TGTGCCAGCAGTTTAACAGGGATGGCGAACACTGAAGCTTTCTTT. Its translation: CASSLTGMANTEAFF.

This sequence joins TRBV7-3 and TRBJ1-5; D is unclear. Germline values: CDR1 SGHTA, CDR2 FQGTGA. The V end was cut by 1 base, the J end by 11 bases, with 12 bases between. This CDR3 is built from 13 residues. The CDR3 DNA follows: TGTGCCAGCAGCTTAAGACATGGGCAGGCCCAGCATTTT. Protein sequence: CASSLRHGQAQHF.

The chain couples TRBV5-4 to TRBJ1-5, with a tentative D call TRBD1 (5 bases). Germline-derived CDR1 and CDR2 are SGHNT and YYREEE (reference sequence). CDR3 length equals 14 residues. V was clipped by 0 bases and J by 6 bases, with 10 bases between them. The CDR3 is CASSLAGGSQPQHF. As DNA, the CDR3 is TGTGCCAGCAGCTTGGCGGGGGGAAGTCAGCCCCAGCATTTT.

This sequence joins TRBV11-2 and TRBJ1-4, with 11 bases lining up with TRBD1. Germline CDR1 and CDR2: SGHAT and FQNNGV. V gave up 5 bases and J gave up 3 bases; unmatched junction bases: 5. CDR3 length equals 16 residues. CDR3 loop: CASSLGQGVANEKLFF. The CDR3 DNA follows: TGTGCCAGCAGCCTGGGACAGGGGGTTGCTAATGAAAAACTGTTTTTT. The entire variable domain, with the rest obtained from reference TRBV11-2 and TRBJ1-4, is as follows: EAGVAQSPRYKIIEKRQSVAFWCNPISGHATLYWYQQILGQGPKLLIQFQNNGVVDDSQLPKDRFSAERLKGVDSTLKIQPAKLEDSAVYLCASSLGQGVANEKLFFGSGTQLSVL.

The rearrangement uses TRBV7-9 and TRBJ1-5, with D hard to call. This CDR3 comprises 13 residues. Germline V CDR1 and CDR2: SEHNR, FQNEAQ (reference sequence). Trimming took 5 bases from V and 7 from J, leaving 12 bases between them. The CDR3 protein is CASSLSGLQPQHF. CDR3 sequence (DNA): TGTGCCAGCAGCCTAAGTGGTTTGCAGCCCCAGCATTTT.